This is a list of T cell receptor beta chains from one sample in a study of blood T cell repertoires in COVID-19. TCRdb's table, derived via immunoSEQ multiplex PCR, lists solely in-frame clones and lacks some. Among about 160,000 clones listed, approximately 80% were seen once. Sample: PBMCs or T cells enriched from blood (not recorded which). These receptors originate from a man aged 40-49 years who had recovered from COVID-19. Both conserved end residues are part of each CDR3. Each record gives: CDR3 DNA, CDR3 protein, clone size, J gene, D gene, V gene. D genes are given only for firm matches. The size field is filled for only some rows; it gives once, few, many or a size class.

DNA: TGCGCCAGCAGCTCGGACGGCCCAGGGACTGAAGCTTTCTTT
CDR3: CASSSDGPGTEAFF
size: -
J: TRBJ1-1
D: -
V: TRBV5-1

DNA: TGTGCCAGCAGCGGGACTAGCGGGGGGTACAATGAGCAGTTCTTC
CDR3: CASSGTSGGYNEQFF
size: -
J: TRBJ2-1
D: TRBD2
V: TRBV2

DNA: TGTGCCAGCAGTTACAACGGGGATGACGGGGAGCTGTTTTTT
CDR3: CASSYNGDDGELFF
size: -
J: TRBJ2-2
D: -
V: TRBV6-5

DNA: TGTGCCAGCTCACCTAACGGGAACACTGAAGCTTTCTTT
CDR3: CASSPNGNTEAFF
size: -
J: TRBJ1-1
D: -
V: TRBV18

DNA: TGCGCCAGCAGCTTGGGGGGGCAGACAGGGATCCAAGAGACCCAGTACTTC
CDR3: CASSLGGQTGIQETQYF
size: -
J: TRBJ2-5
D: TRBD1
V: TRBV5-1

DNA: TGTGCCAGCAGTACGACAGGGGGTTTCACTGAAGCTTTCTTT
CDR3: CASSTTGGFTEAFF
size: -
J: TRBJ1-1
D: TRBD1
V: TRBV11-2

DNA: TGTGCCAGCAGCGCGGGGACAGACTTCTATGGCTACACCTTC
CDR3: CASSAGTDFYGYTF
size: few
J: TRBJ1-2
D: TRBD1
V: TRBV5-6

DNA: TGTGCCATCACAGGGACCCAAGGGGGCGAGCAGTACTTC
CDR3: CAITGTQGGEQYF
size: -
J: TRBJ2-7
D: -
V: TRBV10-3

DNA: TGTGCCAGCAGCCGGACCGGGACAGGGGTCAATGAGCAGTTCTTC
CDR3: CASSRTGTGVNEQFF
size: few
J: TRBJ2-1
D: TRBD1
V: TRBV5-4

DNA: TGTGCCAGCAGCCAAGATTACGGGGGGGCCAGCGGGGAGCTGTTTTTT
CDR3: CASSQDYGGASGELFF
size: once
J: TRBJ2-2
D: TRBD2
V: TRBV3-1/TRBV3-2

DNA: TGTGCCTGGAACCTAGACAGGGCTAACTATGGCTACACCTTC
CDR3: CAWNLDRANYGYTF
size: -
J: TRBJ1-2
D: TRBD1
V: TRBV30

DNA: TGTGCCTGGAGCGATTTTAAAGGGACAGGGTCAATTTCACCCCTCCACTTT
CDR3: CAWSDFKGTGSISPLHF
size: -
J: TRBJ1-6
D: TRBD1
V: TRBV30

DNA: TGCGCCAGCAGCCAGGAAGATACCGGGGGCTATGGCTACACCTTC
CDR3: CASSQEDTGGYGYTF
size: -
J: TRBJ1-2
D: -
V: TRBV4-1

DNA: TGTGCCTGGAGTGTACAGAAGAACTATGGCTACACCTTC
CDR3: CAWSVQKNYGYTF
size: few
J: TRBJ1-2
D: -
V: TRBV30

DNA: TGTGCCAGCAGTACTAGCGGGGGGTTGGATACGCAGTATTTT
CDR3: CASSTSGGLDTQYF
size: -
J: TRBJ2-3
D: TRBD2
V: TRBV9

DNA: TGTGCCAGCAGCCCCTACGTGAGAAACACCATATATTTT
CDR3: CASSPYVRNTIYF
size: -
J: TRBJ1-3
D: -
V: TRBV3-1/TRBV3-2

DNA: TGTGCCAGCAGCCAGGAAACAGGGCGCGGCTACACCTTC
CDR3: CASSQETGRGYTF
size: -
J: TRBJ1-2
D: -
V: TRBV14

DNA: TGTGCCAGCAGCGCTCGGGAAGGAAACACCATATATTTT
CDR3: CASSAREGNTIYF
size: many
J: TRBJ1-3
D: -
V: TRBV7-9

DNA: TGTGCCTGGAACTTGGGGCTAGCGGGAGATCAAGAGACCCAGTACTTC
CDR3: CAWNLGLAGDQETQYF
size: -
J: TRBJ2-5
D: TRBD2
V: TRBV30

DNA: TGTGCCACCAGGGTTGGTCAAACAACTGGAAACACCATATATTTT
CDR3: CATRVGQTTGNTIYF
size: -
J: TRBJ1-3
D: -
V: TRBV15

DNA: TGCGCCAGCAGCTCAGGGACAGGGGGCGCCAACACTGAAGCTTTCTTT
CDR3: CASSSGTGGANTEAFF
size: once
J: TRBJ1-1
D: TRBD1
V: TRBV5-1

DNA: TGTGCCAGCAGCCAACCCCCCAATAACTATGGCTACACCTTC
CDR3: CASSQPPNNYGYTF
size: -
J: TRBJ1-2
D: -
V: TRBV3-1/TRBV3-2

DNA: TGTGCCAGCAGCTTGGGTAGAACAGTTAATAATTCACCCCTCCACTTT
CDR3: CASSLGRTVNNSPLHF
size: -
J: TRBJ1-6
D: -
V: TRBV5-6

DNA: TGTGCCACCTCTAGGAGGACAGACTATGGCTACACCTTC
CDR3: CATSRRTDYGYTF
size: -
J: TRBJ1-2
D: -
V: TRBV6-5

DNA: TGTGCCAGCAGCTTGAGTGGGGGGGCCGGGGAGACCCAGTACTTC
CDR3: CASSLSGGAGETQYF
size: -
J: TRBJ2-5
D: -
V: TRBV7-2

DNA: TGTGCCAGCAGCTTATCAGGGGCTTACATGAACACTGAAGCTTTCTTT
CDR3: CASSLSGAYMNTEAFF
size: -
J: TRBJ1-1
D: -
V: TRBV7-9

DNA: TGTGCCAGCAGCCCGAGACAGGGGCTGGTCACCTACGAGCAGTACTTC
CDR3: CASSPRQGLVTYEQYF
size: -
J: TRBJ2-7
D: TRBD1
V: TRBV7-2

DNA: TGTGCCAGTAGCTCCATCCGGTCGAAGGGGGACTATGGCTACACCTTC
CDR3: CASSSIRSKGDYGYTF
size: -
J: TRBJ1-2
D: -
V: TRBV19

DNA: TGCGCCAGCAGCTCCCGGGACAGGAGGATCCAAGAGACCCAGTACTTC
CDR3: CASSSRDRRIQETQYF
size: -
J: TRBJ2-5
D: TRBD1
V: TRBV5-1

DNA: TGTGCCAGCAGTGATCCCGCGGGCGGGGGGGCTTACGGGGAGCTGTTTTTT
CDR3: CASSDPAGGGAYGELFF
size: few
J: TRBJ2-2
D: TRBD2
V: TRBV2

DNA: TGTGCCAGCAGGAGGACAGGGGATCAGCCCCAGCATTTT
CDR3: CASRRTGDQPQHF
size: -
J: TRBJ1-5
D: TRBD1
V: TRBV2

DNA: TGCGCCAGCAGTTCTCAGGGGGCTGAGACCCAGTACTTC
CDR3: CASSSQGAETQYF
size: -
J: TRBJ2-5
D: TRBD1
V: TRBV10-1

DNA: TGTGCCAGCAGGTTGCCGGGACAGGGGAAAGAGACCCAGTACTTC
CDR3: CASRLPGQGKETQYF
size: -
J: TRBJ2-5
D: TRBD1
V: TRBV6-5

DNA: TGTGCCAGCAGCTCAGGACAGGGGAGCAATCAGCCCCAGCATTTT
CDR3: CASSSGQGSNQPQHF
size: -
J: TRBJ1-5
D: TRBD1
V: TRBV7-2

DNA: TGTGCCAGCAGTGGGGACAGTGGCGGCTACACCTTC
CDR3: CASSGDSGGYTF
size: -
J: TRBJ1-2
D: TRBD1
V: TRBV6-4

DNA: TGTGCCAGCAGCTTAGGGCAGGGCAGCAATCAGCCCCAGCATTTT
CDR3: CASSLGQGSNQPQHF
size: -
J: TRBJ1-5
D: -
V: TRBV7-9

DNA: TGTGCCAGCAGCCAACGCACTAGCAGCGAGCAGTTCTTC
CDR3: CASSQRTSSEQFF
size: -
J: TRBJ2-1
D: -
V: TRBV3-1/TRBV3-2

DNA: TGTGCCAGCAGCTTGCGGGGGGAGGAGACCCAGTACTTC
CDR3: CASSLRGEETQYF
size: -
J: TRBJ2-5
D: TRBD2
V: TRBV11-3

DNA: TGTGCCAGCAATCTGCAGGGGGCTCTGGACACTGAAGCTTTCTTT
CDR3: CASNLQGALDTEAFF
size: -
J: TRBJ1-1
D: TRBD1
V: TRBV7-8

DNA: TGTGCCTGGAGAAAGGGGTCGGATGGCTACACCTTC
CDR3: CAWRKGSDGYTF
size: -
J: TRBJ1-2
D: -
V: TRBV30